The present T cell receptor (beta chain) was sequenced within a study of T cell responses to AZD1222 COVID-19 vaccine. Study-level points and caveats: As reported, nearly half of all spike-specific TCRs target variant regions that are unmutated.

Of note for this clone: Its antigen remains unknown.

Profiling relied on immunoSEQ multiplex PCR, and the TCRdb table lists in-frame clones only, not all of them. Here the sample spans 82,000 or so clones, 90% to 95% being singletons. The germline gives CDR1 LNHDA, CDR2 SQIVND (reference sequence). There are 14 residues in the CDR3. J was trimmed by 1 base and V by 6 bases; bases with no gene match: 3. The V call is TRBV19, the J call TRBJ1-1; 9 nucleotides align to TRBD1. The receptor was derived from an adult in good health. Sample: peripheral blood, taken on day 0 of AZD1222 vaccination. CDR3: CASRVQGANTEAFF. The DNA for the CDR3 is TGTGCCAGTAGAGTACAGGGGGCGAACACTGAAGCTTTCTTT.